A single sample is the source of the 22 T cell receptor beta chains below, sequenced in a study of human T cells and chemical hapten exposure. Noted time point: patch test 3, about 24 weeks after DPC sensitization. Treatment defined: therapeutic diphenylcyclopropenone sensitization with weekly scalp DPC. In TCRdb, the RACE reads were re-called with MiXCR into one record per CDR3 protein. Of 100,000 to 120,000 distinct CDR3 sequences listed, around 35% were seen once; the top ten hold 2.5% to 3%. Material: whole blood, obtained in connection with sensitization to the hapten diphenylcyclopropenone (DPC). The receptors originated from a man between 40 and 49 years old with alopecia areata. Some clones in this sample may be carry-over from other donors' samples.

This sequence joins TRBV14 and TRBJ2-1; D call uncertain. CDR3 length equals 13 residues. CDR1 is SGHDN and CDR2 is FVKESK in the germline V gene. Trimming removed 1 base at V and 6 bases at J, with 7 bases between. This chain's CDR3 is CASSQGNFNEQFF. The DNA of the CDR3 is TGTGCCAGCAGCCAAGGTAACTTCAATGAGCAGTTCTTC. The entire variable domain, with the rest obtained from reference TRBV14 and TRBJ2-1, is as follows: EAGVTQFPSHSVIEKGQTVTLRCDPISGHDNLYWYRRVMGKEIKFLLHFVKESKQDESGMPNNRFLAERTGGTYSTLKVQPAELEDSGVYFCASSQGNFNEQFFGPGTRLTVL.

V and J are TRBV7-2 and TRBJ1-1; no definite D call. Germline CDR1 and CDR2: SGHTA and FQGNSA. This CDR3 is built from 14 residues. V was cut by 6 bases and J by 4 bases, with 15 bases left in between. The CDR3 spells CASRSAGGSTEAFF. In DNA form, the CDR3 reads TGTGCCAGCAGATCCGCAGGCGGATCCACTGAAGCTTTCTTT.

In DNA, the CDR3 is TGCAGCTCTTCGACAGGTTCAGCCGGCTACACCTTC. As protein: CSSSTGSAGYTF. The chain combines TRBV29-1 with TRBJ1-2; TRBD1 might be the D (6 bases). CDR3 length equals 12 residues. Trimming removed 8 bases at V and 8 bases at J, with 18 bases between. The germline gives CDR1 SQVTM, CDR2 ANQGSEA.

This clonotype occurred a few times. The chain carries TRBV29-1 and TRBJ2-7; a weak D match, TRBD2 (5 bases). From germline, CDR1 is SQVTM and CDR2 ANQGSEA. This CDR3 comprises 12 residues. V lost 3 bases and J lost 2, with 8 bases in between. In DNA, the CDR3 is TGCAGCGTTGAGGAGGTGACCTACGAGCAGTACTTC. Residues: CSVEEVTYEQYF.

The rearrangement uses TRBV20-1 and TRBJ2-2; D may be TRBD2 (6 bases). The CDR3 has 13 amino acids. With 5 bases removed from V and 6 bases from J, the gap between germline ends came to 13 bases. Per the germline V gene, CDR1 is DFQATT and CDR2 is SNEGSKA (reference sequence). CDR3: CSAGGLRAGELFF. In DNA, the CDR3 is TGCAGTGCTGGGGGGTTGCGGGCCGGGGAGCTGTTTTTT.

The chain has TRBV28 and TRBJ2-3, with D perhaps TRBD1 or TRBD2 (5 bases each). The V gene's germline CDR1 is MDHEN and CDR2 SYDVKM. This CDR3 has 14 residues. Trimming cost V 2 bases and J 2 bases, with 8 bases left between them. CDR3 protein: CASSLGGPTDTQYF. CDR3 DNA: TGTGCCAGCAGTTTAGGGGGTCCCACAGATACGCAGTATTTT.

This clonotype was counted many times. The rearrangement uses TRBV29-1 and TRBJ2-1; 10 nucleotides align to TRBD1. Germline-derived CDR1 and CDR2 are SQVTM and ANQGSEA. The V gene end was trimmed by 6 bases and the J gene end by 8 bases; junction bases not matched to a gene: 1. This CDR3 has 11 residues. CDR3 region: CSVGQGDEQFF. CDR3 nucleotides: TGCAGCGTAGGACAGGGGGATGAGCAGTTCTTC.

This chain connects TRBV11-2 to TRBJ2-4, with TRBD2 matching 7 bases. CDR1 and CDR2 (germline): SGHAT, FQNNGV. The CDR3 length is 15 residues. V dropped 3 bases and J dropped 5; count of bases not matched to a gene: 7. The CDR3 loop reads CASSFLAGVQNIQYF. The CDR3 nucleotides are TGTGCCAGCAGCTTCTTAGCGGGTGTCCAAAACATTCAGTACTTC.

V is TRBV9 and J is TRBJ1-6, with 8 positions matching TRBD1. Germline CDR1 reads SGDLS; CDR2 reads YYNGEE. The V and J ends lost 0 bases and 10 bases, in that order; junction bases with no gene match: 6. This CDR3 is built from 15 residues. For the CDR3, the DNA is TGTGCCAGCAGCGTAGAACCGGACAGGGACTCACCCCTCCACTTT. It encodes CASSVEPDRDSPLHF. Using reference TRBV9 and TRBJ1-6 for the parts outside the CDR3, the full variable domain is DSGVTQTPKHLITATGQRVTLRCSPRSGDLSVYWYQQSLDQGLQFLIQYYNGEERAKGNILERFSAQQFPDLHSELNLSSLELGDSALYFCASSVEPDRDSPLHFGNGTRLTVT.

CDR3 DNA sequence: TGTGCCAGCAGCTTAGGTTATAGCACAGATACGCAGTATTTT. Its translation is CASSLGYSTDTQYF. The chain has TRBV7-2 and TRBJ2-3; no reliable D call. Germline V gives CDR1 SGHTA, CDR2 FQGNSA. V was shortened by 1 base and J by 0 bases, with 5 bases between the two germline ends. The CDR3 has 14 amino acids.

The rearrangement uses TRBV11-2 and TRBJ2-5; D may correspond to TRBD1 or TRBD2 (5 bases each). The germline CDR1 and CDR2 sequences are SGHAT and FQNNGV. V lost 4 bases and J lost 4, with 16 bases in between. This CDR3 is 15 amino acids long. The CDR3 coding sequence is TGTGCCAGCAGCTCCACCGGGGCAGCCCGAGAGACCCAGTACTTC. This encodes CASSSTGAARETQYF.

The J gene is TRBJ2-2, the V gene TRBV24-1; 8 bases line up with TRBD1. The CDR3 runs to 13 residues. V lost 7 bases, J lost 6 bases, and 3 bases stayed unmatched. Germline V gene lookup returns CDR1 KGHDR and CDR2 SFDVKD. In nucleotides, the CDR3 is TGTGCCACCAGGCGACAGGGGCCCGGGGAGCTGTTTTTT. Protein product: CATRRQGPGELFF.

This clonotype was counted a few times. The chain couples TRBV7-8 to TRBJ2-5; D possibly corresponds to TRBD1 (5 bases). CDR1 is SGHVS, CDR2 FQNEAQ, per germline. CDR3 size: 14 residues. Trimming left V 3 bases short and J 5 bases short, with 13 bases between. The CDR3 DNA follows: TGTGCCAGCAGCTTCGGCAGGGTTATGGAGACCCAGTACTTC. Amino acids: CASSFGRVMETQYF.

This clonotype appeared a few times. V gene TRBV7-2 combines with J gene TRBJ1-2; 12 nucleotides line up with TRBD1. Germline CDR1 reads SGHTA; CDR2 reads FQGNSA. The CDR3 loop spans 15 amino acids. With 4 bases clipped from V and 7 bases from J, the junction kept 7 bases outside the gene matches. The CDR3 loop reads CASSSPGQGAGGYTF. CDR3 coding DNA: TGTGCCAGCAGCTCACCGGGACAGGGGGCTGGTGGCTACACCTTC.

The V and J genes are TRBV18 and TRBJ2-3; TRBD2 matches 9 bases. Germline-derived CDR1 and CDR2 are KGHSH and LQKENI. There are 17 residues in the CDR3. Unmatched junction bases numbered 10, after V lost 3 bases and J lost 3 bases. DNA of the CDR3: TGTGCCAGCTCACCTCTGCGGATAGCGGGAGAAACAGATACGCAGTATTTT. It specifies CASSPLRIAGETDTQYF. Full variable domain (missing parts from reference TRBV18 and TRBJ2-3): NAGVMQNPRHLVRRRGQEARLRCSPMKGHSHVYWYRQLPEEGLKFMVYLQKENIIDESGMPKERFSAEFPKEGPSILRIQQVVRGDSAAYFCASSPLRIAGETDTQYFGPGTRLTVL.

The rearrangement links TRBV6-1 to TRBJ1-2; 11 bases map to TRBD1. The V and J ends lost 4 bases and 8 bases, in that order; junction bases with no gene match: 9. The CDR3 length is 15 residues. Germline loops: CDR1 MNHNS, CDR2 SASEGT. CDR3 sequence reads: CASSGTGGGSNGYTF. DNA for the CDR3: TGTGCCAGCAGTGGGACAGGGGGCGGTTCCAACGGCTACACCTTC.

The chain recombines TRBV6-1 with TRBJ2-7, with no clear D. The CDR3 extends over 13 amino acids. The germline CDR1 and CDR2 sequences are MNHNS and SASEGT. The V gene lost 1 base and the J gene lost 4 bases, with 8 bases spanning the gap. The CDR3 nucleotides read TGTGCCAGCAGTGAAGTGGTAGGGTACGAGCAGTACGTC. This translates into CASSEVVGYEQYV.

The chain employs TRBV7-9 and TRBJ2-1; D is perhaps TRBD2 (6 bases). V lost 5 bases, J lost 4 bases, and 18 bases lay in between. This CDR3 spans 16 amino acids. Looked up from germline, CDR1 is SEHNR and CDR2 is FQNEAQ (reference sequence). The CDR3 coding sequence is TGTGCCAGCAGCCCTGGGTCCGGGGGAACTTACAATGAGCAGTTCTTC. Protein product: CASSPGSGGTYNEQFF.

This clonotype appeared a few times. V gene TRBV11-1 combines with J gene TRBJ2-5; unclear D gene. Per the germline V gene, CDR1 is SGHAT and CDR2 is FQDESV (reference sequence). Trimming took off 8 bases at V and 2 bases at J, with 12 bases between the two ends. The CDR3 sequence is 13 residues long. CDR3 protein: CASARRSQETQYF. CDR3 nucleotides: TGTGCCAGCGCGCGCAGATCACAAGAGACCCAGTACTTC.

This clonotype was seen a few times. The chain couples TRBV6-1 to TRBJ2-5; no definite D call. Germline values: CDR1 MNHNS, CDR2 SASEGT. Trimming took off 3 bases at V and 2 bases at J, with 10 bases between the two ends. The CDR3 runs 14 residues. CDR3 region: CASSEPGWQETQYF. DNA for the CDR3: TGTGCCAGCAGTGAGCCGGGCTGGCAAGAGACCCAGTACTTC.

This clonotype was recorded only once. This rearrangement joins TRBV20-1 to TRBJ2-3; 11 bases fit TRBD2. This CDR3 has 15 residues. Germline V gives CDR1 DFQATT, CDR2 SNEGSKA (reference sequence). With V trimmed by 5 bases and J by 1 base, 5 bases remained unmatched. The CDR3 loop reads CSAEPTSGGTDTQYF. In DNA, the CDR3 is TGCAGTGCTGAGCCGACTAGCGGGGGCACAGATACGCAGTATTTT.

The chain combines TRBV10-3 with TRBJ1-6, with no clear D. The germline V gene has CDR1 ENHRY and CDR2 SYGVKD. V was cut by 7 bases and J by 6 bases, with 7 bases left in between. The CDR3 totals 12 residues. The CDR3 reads CAIKQSNSPLHF. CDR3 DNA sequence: TGTGCCATCAAACAGAGTAATTCACCCCTCCACTTT.